This TCR beta chain was recovered during a study of cytomegalovirus exposure and HLA in healthy donors. Study context: Per a later analysis, the roughly 700 first-cohort and some 110 validation repertoires shared one platform.

The protocol was immunoSEQ multiplex PCR, while the TCRdb copy is restricted to in-frame clones and leaves out a portion. The sample consists of hundreds of thousands of clones, around 78% of them appearing once. CDR1 and CDR2 from the germline V gene are PRHDT and FYEKMQ (reference sequence). This CDR3 has 17 residues. Trimming took 5 bases from V and 2 from J; bases not matched to a gene: 13. The source is a woman between 18 and 30 years old in good health and CMV-seronegative. The chain uses TRBV13 and TRBJ2-5; 8 nucleotides align to TRBD2. Sample: PBMCs. The CDR3: CASSDAGGGGLQETQYF. CDR3 in DNA: TGTGCCAGCAGCGACGCCGGAGGCGGGGGGCTTCAAGAGACCCAGTACTTC.